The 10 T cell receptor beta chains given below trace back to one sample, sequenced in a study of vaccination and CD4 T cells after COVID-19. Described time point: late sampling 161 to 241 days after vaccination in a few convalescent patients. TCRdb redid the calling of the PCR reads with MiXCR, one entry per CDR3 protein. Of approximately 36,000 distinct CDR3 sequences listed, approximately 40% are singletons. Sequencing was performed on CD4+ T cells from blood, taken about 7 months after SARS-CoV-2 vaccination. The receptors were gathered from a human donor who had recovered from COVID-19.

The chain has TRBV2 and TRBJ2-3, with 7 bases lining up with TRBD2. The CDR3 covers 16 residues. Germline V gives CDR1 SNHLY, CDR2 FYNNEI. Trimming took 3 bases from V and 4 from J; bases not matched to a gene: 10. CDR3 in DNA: TGTGCCAGCAGTGATCTATTGGGAGGGCGGGCAGATACGCAGTATTTT. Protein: CASSDLLGGRADTQYF.

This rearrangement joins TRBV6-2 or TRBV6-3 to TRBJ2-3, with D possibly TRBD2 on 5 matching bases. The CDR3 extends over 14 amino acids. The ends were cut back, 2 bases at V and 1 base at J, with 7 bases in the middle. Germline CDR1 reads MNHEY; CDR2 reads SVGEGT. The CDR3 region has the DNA TGTGCCAGCAGTTACATGGGAGGCACAGATACGCAGTATTTT. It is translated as CASSYMGGTDTQYF.

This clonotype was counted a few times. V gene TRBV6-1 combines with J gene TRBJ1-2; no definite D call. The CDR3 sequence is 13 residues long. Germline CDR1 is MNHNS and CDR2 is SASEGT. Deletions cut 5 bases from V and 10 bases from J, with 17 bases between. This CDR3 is CASSPSAPRDYTF. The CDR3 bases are TGTGCCAGCAGTCCCAGTGCTCCTCGCGACTACACCTTC.

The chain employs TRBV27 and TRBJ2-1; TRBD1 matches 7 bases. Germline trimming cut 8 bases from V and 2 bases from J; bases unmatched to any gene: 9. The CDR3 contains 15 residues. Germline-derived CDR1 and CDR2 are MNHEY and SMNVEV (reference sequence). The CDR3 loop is CASGVGTEAYNEQFF. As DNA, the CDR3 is TGTGCCAGCGGGGTGGGGACAGAGGCCTACAATGAGCAGTTCTTC.

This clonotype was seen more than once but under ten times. Here the CDR3 DNA reads TGTGCCAGCAGTTCACTGAAAACAGGGAGGTATGGCAATCAGCCCCAGCATTTT. Its translation: CASSSLKTGRYGNQPQHF. The chain links TRBV28 to TRBJ1-5, with D perhaps TRBD1 (6 bases). Germline V CDR1 and CDR2: MDHEN, SYDVKM. The CDR3 is made up of 18 amino acids. Trimming stripped 4 bases from V and 2 bases from J, with 21 bases between.

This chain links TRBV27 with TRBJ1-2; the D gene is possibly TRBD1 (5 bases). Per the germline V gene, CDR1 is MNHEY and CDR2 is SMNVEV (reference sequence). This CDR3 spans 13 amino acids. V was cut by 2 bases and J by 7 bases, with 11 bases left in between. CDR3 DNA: TGTGCCAGCAGTTTAAGCAGGGTTCCTGGCTACACCTTC. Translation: CASSLSRVPGYTF.

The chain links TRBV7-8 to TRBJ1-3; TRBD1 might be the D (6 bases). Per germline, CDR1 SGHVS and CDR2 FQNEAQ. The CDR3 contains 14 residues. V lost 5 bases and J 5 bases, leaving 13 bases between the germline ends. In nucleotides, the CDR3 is TGTGCCAGCAGCACTTACAGGGATCGAAACACCATATATTTT. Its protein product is CASSTYRDRNTIYF.

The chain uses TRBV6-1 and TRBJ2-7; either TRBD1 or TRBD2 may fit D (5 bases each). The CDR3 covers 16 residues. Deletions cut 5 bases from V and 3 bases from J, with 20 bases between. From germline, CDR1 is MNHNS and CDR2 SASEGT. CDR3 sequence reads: CASSPVRQRMGYEQYF. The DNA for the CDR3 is TGTGCCAGCAGTCCCGTCCGACAGCGGATGGGCTACGAGCAGTACTTC.

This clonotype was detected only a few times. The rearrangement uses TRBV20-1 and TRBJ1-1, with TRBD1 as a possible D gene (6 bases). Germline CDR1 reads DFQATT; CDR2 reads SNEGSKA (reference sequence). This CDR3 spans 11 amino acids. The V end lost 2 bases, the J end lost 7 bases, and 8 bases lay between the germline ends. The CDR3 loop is CSARYRDEAFF. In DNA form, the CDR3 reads TGCAGTGCTAGATACAGGGATGAAGCTTTCTTT.

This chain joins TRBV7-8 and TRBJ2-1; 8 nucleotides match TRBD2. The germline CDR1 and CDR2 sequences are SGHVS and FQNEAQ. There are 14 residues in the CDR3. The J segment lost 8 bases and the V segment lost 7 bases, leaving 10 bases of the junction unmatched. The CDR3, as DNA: TGTGCCAGCACCCTCGGGACTAGGTCCCATGAGCAGTTCTTC. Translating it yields CASTLGTRSHEQFF.